Listed here are 23 T cell receptor beta chains from one sample, sequenced in a study of blood T cell repertoires in COVID-19. TCRdb's copy holds only in-frame clones and misses some; the assay was immunoSEQ multiplex PCR. Of under 400,000 clones listed, around 90% are singletons. What was sequenced was peripheral blood. All receptors derive from a man aged 18 to 29 with active or convalescent COVID-19.

This clone showed up just once. The rearrangement uses TRBV27 and TRBJ2-3, with 7 bases that match TRBD2. J was trimmed by 5 bases and V by 3 bases; bases with no gene match: 8. CDR3 length equals 15 residues. Germline values: CDR1 MNHEY, CDR2 SMNVEV (reference sequence). The DNA for the CDR3 is TGTGCCAGCAGTTTGGGAGGGCGGGGGTTAGATACGCAGTATTTT. This gives the protein CASSLGGRGLDTQYF.

CDR3 sequence (DNA): TGTGCCAGCAGAGAACGGGACAGTCAAAATGAAAAACTGTTTTTT. Translation: CASRERDSQNEKLFF. This chain joins TRBV7-9 and TRBJ1-4; 7 bases match TRBD1. The CDR3 is made up of 15 amino acids. After removal of 6 bases from V and 5 bases from J, the junction contained 9 bases not matched to a gene. Germline CDR1 is SEHNR and CDR2 is FQNEAQ (reference sequence).

The chain joins TRBV29-1 to TRBJ2-1; perhaps TRBD1 as D (5 bases). The CDR3 has 13 residues. Per the germline V gene, CDR1 is SQVTM and CDR2 is ANQGSEA. Trimming shortened V by 6 bases and J by 6 bases, and 15 bases separated the two germline ends. The CDR3 spells CSVASDSFNEQFF. For the CDR3, the DNA is TGCAGCGTGGCATCCGACAGTTTCAATGAGCAGTTCTTC.

The V call is TRBV28, the J call TRBJ2-1, with D possibly TRBD2 on 6 matching bases. The germline V gene encodes CDR1 MDHEN and CDR2 SYDVKM. The CDR3 is 16 residues long. V was trimmed by 1 base and J by 3 bases, leaving 13 bases between them. This chain's CDR3 is CASSLLGSGDYNEQFF. CDR3 in DNA: TGTGCCAGCAGTTTATTAGGTAGCGGAGACTACAATGAGCAGTTCTTC.

This chain links TRBV7-3 with TRBJ2-1, with 12 bases that match TRBD2. The CDR3 covers 18 residues. Losses at the gene ends were 5 bases for V and 0 bases for J; bases not matched to a gene: 8. Germline lookup yields CDR1 SGHTA and CDR2 FQGTGA. The CDR3 DNA is TGTGCCAGCAGCCCAGGACTAGCGGGGAAGACCTCCTACAATGAGCAGTTCTTC. Translating gives CASSPGLAGKTSYNEQFF.

The rearrangement joins TRBV4-1 to TRBJ1-2; 9 bases align to TRBD1. V shed 4 bases and J 7 bases; nucleotides not matched to a gene: 7. CDR3 length: 14 amino acids. CDR1 is MGHRA and CDR2 is YSYEKL in the germline V gene. CDR3 region: CASSRSTGGVGYTF. In DNA, the CDR3 is TGCGCCAGCAGCCGTTCGACAGGGGGGGTTGGCTACACCTTC.

The V call is TRBV7-8, the J call TRBJ2-4, with D possibly being TRBD2 (6 bases). The germline V gene has CDR1 SGHVS and CDR2 FQNEAQ. The CDR3 is 12 residues long. V lost 1 base and J lost 13, with 11 bases in between. The CDR3 coding sequence is TGTGCCAGCAGCTTAGACCGGGGGACGCAGTACTTC. It specifies CASSLDRGTQYF.

The J gene is TRBJ2-1, the V gene TRBV9; TRBD2 matches at 9 bases. Germline CDR1 reads SGDLS; CDR2 reads YYNGEE. The CDR3 consists of 15 residues. J lost 3 bases, V lost 4 bases, and 5 bases had no gene match. In DNA form, the CDR3 reads TGTGCCAGCAGCACCATACTAGCGGGCTACAATGAGCAGTTCTTC. Translating it yields CASSTILAGYNEQFF.

This clone was seen a handful of times. The DNA for the CDR3 is TGTGCCAGCAGTTATCAGGGGGGTTCACCCCTCCACTTT. Protein product: CASSYQGGSPLHF. V and J are TRBV12-3 or TRBV12-4 and TRBJ1-6; 7 bases fit TRBD1. CDR3 length: 13 residues. Losses at the gene ends were 4 bases for V and 9 bases for J; bases not matched to a gene: 3.

The chain recombines TRBV27 with TRBJ1-1, with 7 bases aligning to TRBD1. The CDR3 spans 15 residues. In germline, CDR1 is MNHEY, CDR2 SMNVEV (reference sequence). The ends lost 5 bases at V and 5 bases at J; junction bases unmatched: 11. CDR3 sequence: CASSPTTGSRTEAFF. The CDR3 DNA is TGTGCCAGCAGTCCGACGACAGGGAGCAGGACTGAAGCTTTCTTT.

The chain has TRBV27 and TRBJ2-1, with 12 bases fitting TRBD2. CDR3 length equals 16 residues. V shed 8 bases, J shed 3 bases, and the junction held 8 bases outside the gene matches. From germline, CDR1 is MNHEY and CDR2 SMNVEV (reference sequence). The CDR3 sequence is CASRTLAGGVYNEQFF. The CDR3 bases are TGTGCCAGCCGCACACTAGCGGGAGGTGTCTACAATGAGCAGTTCTTC.

The rearrangement links TRBV28 to TRBJ2-2; 11 bases are shared with TRBD2. Germline CDR1 reads MDHEN; CDR2 reads SYDVKM. The CDR3 is made up of 17 amino acids. V shed 5 bases, J shed 6 bases, and the junction held 11 bases outside the gene matches. The CDR3 reads CASSTKILAGVPGELFF. CDR3 coding DNA: TGTGCCAGCAGTACTAAGATACTAGCGGGAGTGCCCGGGGAGCTGTTTTTT.

This sequence joins TRBV7-2 and TRBJ2-3; D is undetermined. The V end was cut by 5 bases, the J end by 0 bases, with 12 bases between. Germline CDR1 and CDR2: SGHTA and FQGNSA. This CDR3 has 15 residues. CDR3 residues: CASSAPGGSTDTQYF. The CDR3 nucleotides are TGTGCCAGCAGCGCCCCTGGCGGAAGCACAGATACGCAGTATTTT.

The sample holds one count of this clone. The chain links TRBV5-6 to TRBJ2-1; 8 bases align to TRBD2. Looked up from germline, CDR1 is SGHDT and CDR2 is YYEEEE. CDR3 size: 16 residues. V lost 6 bases, J lost 5 bases, and 13 bases stayed unmatched. CDR3 in DNA: TGTGCCAGCACCTACGAGCGGGAGCCCCTCCACAATGAGCAGTTCTTC. Translated: CASTYEREPLHNEQFF.

The CDR3 DNA sequence: TGTGCCAGCAGCGTAGGGGGGCCTGGAGGGACCCAGTACTTC. This translates into CASSVGGPGGTQYF. This chain uses TRBV9 with TRBJ2-5; a possible D gene is TRBD1 (6 bases). Germline V gene data show CDR1 as SGDLS and CDR2 as YYNGEE. V dropped 0 bases and J dropped 7 bases, with 13 bases sitting between them. The CDR3 extends over 14 amino acids. Variable domain in full (rest from reference TRBV9 and TRBJ2-5): DSGVTQTPKHLITATGQRVTLRCSPRSGDLSVYWYQQSLDQGLQFLIQYYNGEERAKGNILERFSAQQFPDLHSELNLSSLELGDSALYFCASSVGGPGGTQYFGPGTRLLVL.

This chain joins TRBV14 and TRBJ1-5; D may be TRBD1 (5 bases). Germline values: CDR1 SGHDN, CDR2 FVKESK. The germline V and J ends were trimmed by 4 bases and 0 bases, with 16 bases remaining between them. CDR3 length equals 17 residues. In DNA, the CDR3 is TGTGCCAGCAGCCCTCGACAGATTAGTTATAGCAATCAGCCCCAGCATTTT. It codes for CASSPRQISYSNQPQHF.

The V and J genes are TRBV6-5 and TRBJ2-7; 12 bases align to TRBD2. The CDR3 length is 14 residues. Per the germline V gene, CDR1 is MNHEY and CDR2 is SVGAGI. V gave up 5 bases and J gave up 4 bases; unmatched junction bases: 3. The chain's CDR3 is CASSTLAGGYEQYF. CDR3 DNA: TGTGCCAGCAGTACACTAGCGGGAGGATACGAGCAGTACTTC.

The chain links TRBV7-9 to TRBJ2-7; TRBD1 matches at 10 bases. CDR3 length equals 14 residues. V was pared by 4 bases and J by 5 bases, with 5 bases of the junction left unmatched. Germline CDR1 is SEHNR and CDR2 is FQNEAQ (reference sequence). The CDR3 region is CASSWDRGSHEQYF. The CDR3 DNA is TGTGCCAGCAGCTGGGACAGGGGATCTCACGAGCAGTACTTC.

The chain links TRBV14 to TRBJ2-3; D is ambiguous. Deletions cut 1 base from V and 7 bases from J, with 12 bases between. This CDR3 is built from 14 residues. CDR1 SGHDN and CDR2 FVKESK come from the germline V gene. The CDR3 protein is CASSQAVDGYTQYF. The CDR3 DNA reads TGTGCCAGCAGCCAAGCTGTTGATGGCTATACGCAGTATTTT. The full variable domain, in which reference TRBV14 and TRBJ2-3 provide the parts outside the CDR3, is EAGVTQFPSHSVIEKGQTVTLRCDPISGHDNLYWYRRVMGKEIKFLLHFVKESKQDESGMPNNRFLAERTGGTYSTLKVQPAELEDSGVYFCASSQAVDGYTQYFGPGTRLTVL.

This chain links TRBV7-6 with TRBJ2-7; D is unresolved. Germline assignment: CDR1 SGHVS and CDR2 FNYEAQ. The V and J ends lost 3 bases and 3 bases respectively, with 3 bases between them. This CDR3 has 11 amino acids. Here the CDR3 DNA reads TGTGCCAGCAGCTTCCACTACGAGCAGTACTTC. Its protein product is CASSFHYEQYF.

CDR3 region: CASSFSLPGGYTF. Written as DNA, the CDR3 is TGTGCCAGCAGTTTCTCATTACCGGGAGGCTACACCTTC. This chain uses TRBV28 with TRBJ1-2, with D unclear. The CDR3 consists of 13 residues. Germline CDR1 and CDR2: MDHEN and SYDVKM. The V end was cut by 3 bases, the J end by 8 bases, with 13 bases between.

The rearrangement links TRBV6-1 to TRBJ1-6; D is possibly TRBD1 (5 bases). The CDR3 sequence is 15 residues long. The V end was cut by 1 base, the J end by 5 bases, with 9 bases between. CDR1 is MNHNS and CDR2 is SASEGT in the germline V gene. CDR3 region: CASSEGRGHNSPLHF. CDR3 bases: TGTGCCAGCAGTGAAGGGCGGGGCCATAATTCACCCCTCCACTTT.

V usage is TRBV11-3 and J usage is TRBJ2-1; tentatively, D is TRBD1 (6 bases). There are 15 residues in the CDR3. V shed 5 bases and J shed 2 bases, with 13 bases lying between them. Germline V gene lookup returns CDR1 SGHNT and CDR2 YENEEA. The CDR3 is CASSVDRSPYNEQFF. The CDR3 DNA reads as TGTGCCAGCAGCGTGGACAGATCCCCCTACAATGAGCAGTTCTTC.